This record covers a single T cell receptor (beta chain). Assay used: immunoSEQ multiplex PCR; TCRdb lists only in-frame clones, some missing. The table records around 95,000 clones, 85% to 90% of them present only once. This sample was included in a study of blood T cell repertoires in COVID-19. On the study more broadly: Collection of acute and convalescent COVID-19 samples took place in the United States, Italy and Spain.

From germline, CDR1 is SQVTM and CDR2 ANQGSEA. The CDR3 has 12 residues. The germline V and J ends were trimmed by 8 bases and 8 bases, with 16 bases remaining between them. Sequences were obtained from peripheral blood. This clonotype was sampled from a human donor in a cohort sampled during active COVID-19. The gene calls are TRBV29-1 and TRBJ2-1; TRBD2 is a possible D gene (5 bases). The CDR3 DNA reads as TGCAGCACCCCCCGGGGTGGGGATGAGCAGTTCTTC. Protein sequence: CSTPRGGDEQFF.